This TCR beta chain stems from a study of T cell repertoires in cytomegalovirus infection. Germline CDR1 is SGHVS and CDR2 is FNYEAQ. The CDR3 spans 16 residues. Trimming removed 2 bases from V and 3 bases from J; junction bases left unmatched: 8. MiXCR, run by TCRdb on the reads, gives a single entry per CDR3 protein. The repertoire holds some 100,000 distinct CDR3 sequences, with around 22% as singletons. V gene TRBV7-6 combines with J gene TRBJ2-3, with 7 positions matching TRBD2. Sequences were obtained from CD8+ T cells from PBMCs. The receptor was derived from a human donor in good health (CMV status not recorded). Some clones in this sample may be carry-over from other donors' samples. For the CDR3, the DNA is TGTGCCAGCAGCTTACGCGGGGGTTACTCAACAGATACGCAGTATTTT. Translation: CASSLRGGYSTDTQYF.